This TCR beta chain was sequenced for a study of beta chain features in type 1 diabetes. At the level of the study: The number of sorted cells examined across all samples was some 98,000,000.

The CDR3 has 15 amino acids. V lost 1 base to trimming and J lost 9 bases; unmatched junction nucleotides: 5. CDR1 and CDR2 from the germline V gene are SGHTA and FQGNSA. General study points: The naive, central memory and Treg TCRB repertoires of patients appeared to be more similar to one another than those of healthy donors.

In this sample, this clone turned up a few times. The antigen remains unidentified. Isolated RNA was reverse transcribed in full, so expressed TCRB transcripts were sequenced. Some clones are missing from TCRdb's copy, which holds only in-frame ones; the method was immunoSEQ multiplex PCR. The profile covers hundreds of thousands of clones, with around 15% appearing a single time and roughly 7% taken by the ten largest. The chain combines TRBV7-2 with TRBJ2-1; 11 bases align to TRBD2. This TCR came from a man younger than 45 in good health. The material sequenced was central memory CD4+ T cells from blood. The CDR3 DNA reads as TGTGCCAGCAGCTTAGAACCCCTAGCGGGGGGTGAGCAGTTCTTC. Amino acid sequence: CASSLEPLAGGEQFF.